This T cell receptor beta chain was recorded in a study of spatial heterogeneity in lung cancer (dated by TCRdb to between 2017 and 2020). Notes on the research overall: More beta-chain than alpha-chain transcripts were consistently detected, likely reflecting higher beta-chain transcript abundance. TCR transcript counts in tumor regions correlated strongly with a T cell transcriptional module score from matched bulk RNA-seq. In the raw uncorrected reads, each unique combination of TCR and UMI appeared more than ten times on average. In non-small cell lung cancer, the study made a quantitative comparison of TCR alpha and beta repertoires among multiple tumor regions, matched nontumor lung and blood. The study linked features of the TCR repertoire to counts of nonsynonymous mutations, which were determined by whole-exome sequencing of tumor tissue. Both alpha and beta chains were TCR-sequenced in samples taken at surgery, namely 220 tumor regions, 62 to 70 matched nontumor lung samples and 55 to 60 PBMC samples. The paper as a whole reports these results and caveats: Additional single-cell paired TCR alpha and beta sequencing was considered necessary to confirm, at a functional level, the hypothesis that regional TCRs recognize regional mutations. TCR-seq coverage of tumor T cells was estimated to be only approximately 7% for alpha chains and more than 11% for beta chains. The tumor nonsynonymous mutation count correlated with the number of expanded intratumoral alpha and beta TCRs. Counts of ubiquitous and regional expanded TCRs correlated with counts of ubiquitous and regional nonsynonymous mutations, respectively.

The library was produced with 5' RACE. TCRdb names NextSeq 500 as the instrument used. To allow correction of PCR and sequencing errors, the TCR library protocol tagged every TCR cDNA molecule with a unique molecular identifier. As for the original processing: Decombinator tools were used for TCR identification, UMI-based error correction and CDR3 extraction. Expanded TCRs were defined as those above a frequency of 2 per 1,000, corresponding to the top 1% of the tumor frequency distribution. Expanded tumor TCRs were classed as regional if statistically deemed absent (corrected P<0.05) from at least one tumor region, otherwise ubiquitous. Renyi diversity was calculated using the R vegan package after each repertoire was subsampled 100 times to 5,000 TCRs. CDR3 similarity networks were built from amino acid triplet string-kernel similarity, with CDR3s being connected when pairwise similarity was above 0.82. The public reads were quality trimmed at Q25 with fastp and then assembled into clones with MiXCR by TCRdb, keeping productive beta chains. Every CDR3 protein is listed once, alongside the most common genes and DNA of its rows. The V and J calls and clone size come from TCRdb's table, not from the authors' own analysis. For this sample there are some 3,800 distinct CDR3 sequences; more than 8% appear just once. Over 25% of the sample lies in the top ten.

Interpreted using the paper, the time point label stands for: sample taken at primary tumor resection. Samples were obtained from approximately 76 patients with early-stage, untreated non-small cell lung cancer from the lung TRACERx cohort. Without any cell sorting, TCR sequencing was performed on whole RNA extracted either from tumor and nontumor lung tissue or from cryopreserved PBMC samples. Only patients for whom sufficient RNA was available from at least two tumor regions were selected for TCR sequencing. Before being selected, tumor and adjacent nontumor lung specimens were reviewed by a lung pathologist. Per the germline V gene, SGHVS is the CDR1 and FNYEAQ is the CDR2. The trim is 0 bases for V and 7 bases for J, with a gap of 12 bases between the germline ends. There are 15 amino acids in the CDR3, from cysteine to phenylalanine inclusive. Only the CDR3 region is kept as DNA, spanning 45 bases read in frame from base 1.

Points on this clonotype: Which antigen it targets is not known. Base qualities are missing; no much larger clone stands one base away.

The sample in question was lung tumor tissue, obtained at surgery. This receptor chain uses TRBV7-6 and TRBJ1-4; D gene: possibly TRBD1, on 5 matching bases. This TCR came from a male donor with early-stage non-small cell lung cancer. The CDR3 is CASSLALRAGEKLFF. The nucleotides are TGTGCCAGCAGCTTAGCGCTCAGGGCTGGTGAAAAACTGTTTTTT.